The 9 T cell receptor beta chains given below trace back to one sample, sequenced in a study of T cell responses to AZD1222 COVID-19 vaccine. The repertoire was sequenced with immunoSEQ multiplex PCR; TCRdb's copy has only in-frame clones and lacks some. The table has 140,000 or so clones, about nine tenths seen once. The source material was peripheral blood, sampled 28 days after the second AZD1222 dose. The receptors derive from an adult who received the AZD1222 COVID-19 vaccine.

This chain uses TRBV6-6 with TRBJ2-1; the D is unclear. In germline, CDR1 is MNHNY, CDR2 SVGAGI (reference sequence). The V end was cut by 5 bases, the J end by 13 bases, with 9 bases between. This CDR3 contains 10 residues. CDR3 protein: CASSQGSQFF. In DNA, the CDR3 is TGTGCCAGCAGTCAAGGGTCTCAGTTCTTC.

The gene calls are TRBV7-9 and TRBJ1-2; possible D gene TRBD1, 5 bases. CDR1 and CDR2 (germline): SEHNR, FQNEAQ (reference sequence). The CDR3 runs 16 residues. The V and J ends lost 5 bases and 3 bases respectively, with 19 bases between them. CDR3 region: CASSRRDPLKDYGYTF. Here the CDR3 DNA reads TGTGCCAGCAGCCGCCGGGACCCTTTAAAGGACTATGGCTACACCTTC.

This rearrangement joins TRBV5-1 to TRBJ2-1, with D uncertain. The CDR3 is 15 amino acids. Germline-derived CDR1 and CDR2 are SGHRS and YFSETQ. Between the trimmed V and J ends, which lost 5 bases and 1 base, there was a span of 13 bases. As DNA, the CDR3 is TGCGCCAGCAGTTCCGACCAGTGGTCCTACAATGAGCAGTTCTTC. Encoded protein: CASSSDQWSYNEQFF.

This clone was observed a single time. This sequence joins TRBV15 and TRBJ1-2; possible D gene TRBD1, 5 bases. Germline V lookup: CDR1 LNHNV, CDR2 YYDKDF (reference sequence). V gave up 1 base and J gave up 3 bases, with 9 bases separating them. This CDR3 contains 14 residues. The CDR3 loop is CATSRGGRDYGYTF. In DNA form, the CDR3 reads TGTGCCACCAGCAGAGGAGGCAGGGACTATGGCTACACCTTC.

The rearrangement joins TRBV2 to TRBJ1-2, with D possibly TRBD1 on 5 matching bases. CDR3 length equals 14 residues. V was cut by 6 bases and J by 4 bases, with 15 bases left in between. In germline, CDR1 is SNHLY, CDR2 FYNNEI. The CDR3 coding sequence is TGTGCCAGCAGACCGGGACCGGCCCTCTATGGCTACACCTTC. Protein product: CASRPGPALYGYTF.

The CDR3 coding sequence is TGCGCCAGCAGCTTCGCCGGGGCCGCAAACACCGGGGAGCTGTTTTTT. This encodes CASSFAGAANTGELFF. The chain recombines TRBV5-1 with TRBJ2-2, with D perhaps given as TRBD1 or TRBD2 (5 bases each). The germline CDR1 and CDR2 sequences are SGHRS and YFSETQ. Trimming pared 2 bases from V and 2 bases from J, leaving 13 bases between. The CDR3 totals 16 residues.

The chain carries TRBV15 and TRBJ2-7; unclear D gene. The germline V gene encodes CDR1 LNHNV and CDR2 YYDKDF (reference sequence). Deletions cut 5 bases from V and 3 bases from J, with 8 bases between. The CDR3 is 12 residues long. CDR3 amino acids: CATSEGVYEQYF. CDR3 nucleotide sequence: TGTGCCACCAGCGAAGGAGTCTACGAGCAGTACTTC.

The rearrangement joins TRBV5-1 to TRBJ1-1; TRBD1 aligns across 10 bases. Trimming took 3 bases from V and 13 from J; bases not matched to a gene: 15. From germline, CDR1 is SGHRS and CDR2 YFSETQ. This CDR3 has 15 amino acids. CDR3 sequence: CASSSTGQGTGEVFF. Here the CDR3 DNA reads TGCGCCAGCAGCTCCACGGGACAGGGGACGGGGGAGGTTTTCTTT.

The rearrangement joins TRBV7-9 to TRBJ1-4, with D unclear. Germline CDR1 is SEHNR and CDR2 is FQNEAQ (reference sequence). Trimming cost V 3 bases and J 8 bases, with 10 bases left between them. The CDR3 runs to 13 residues. In DNA form, the CDR3 reads TGTGCCAGCAGCTTTCCTCTAGGGGAAAAACTGTTTTTT. Amino acid sequence: CASSFPLGEKLFF.